One and the same sample provided the 27 T cell receptor beta chains below, sequenced in a study of blood T cell repertoires in COVID-19. The data were produced by immunoSEQ multiplex PCR, yet TCRdb's version contains in-frame clones alone and is incomplete. The sample contains about 370,000 clones, about 89% of which appear only once. Sequenced: peripheral blood. The receptors come from a woman in her thirties with COVID-19, enrolled during active disease.

The chain carries TRBV11-2 and TRBJ1-1, with unresolved D. Trimming cost V 5 bases and J 9 bases, with 13 bases left between them. Germline V CDR1 and CDR2: SGHAT, FQNNGV. The CDR3 extends over 12 amino acids. The CDR3 loop reads CASSPVAPKAFF. The DNA for the CDR3 is TGTGCCAGCAGCCCGGTCGCGCCTAAAGCTTTCTTT.

In its sample, this clone was seen a few times. The CDR3 bases are TGTGCCACCCAACAGACGAACACCGGGGAGCTGTTTTTT. As protein: CATQQTNTGELFF. The V call is TRBV24-1, the J call TRBJ2-2; no clear D gene. V lost 9 bases to trimming and J lost 0 bases, with 7 bases between them. Germline V gene sequence: CDR1 KGHDR, CDR2 SFDVKD. CDR3 size: 13 residues.

The chain links TRBV9 to TRBJ1-2; 11 bases match TRBD1. The V and J ends lost 3 bases and 5 bases, in that order; junction bases with no gene match: 9. In germline, CDR1 is SGDLS, CDR2 YYNGEE. CDR3 length: 16 residues. DNA for the CDR3: TGTGCCAGCAGCGATGGACAGGGGGCGGCGGCTTATGGCTACACCTTC. This encodes CASSDGQGAAAYGYTF.

This clone was counted a few times. The CDR3 DNA sequence: TGTGCCAGCAGCTCCGGGACACTGAACACTGAAGCTTTCTTT. This translates into CASSSGTLNTEAFF. This chain joins TRBV5-6 and TRBJ1-1, with D perhaps matching TRBD1 (6 bases). This CDR3 region has 14 residues. V was shortened by 3 bases and J by 0 bases, with 9 bases between the two germline ends. Germline CDR1 is SGHDT and CDR2 is YYEEEE.

CDR3 residues: CASSLGLGSNYGYTF. The CDR3 DNA reads TGTGCCAGCAGCTTAGGGTTGGGGAGTAACTATGGCTACACCTTC. This chain connects TRBV7-9 to TRBJ1-2; D remains ambiguous. Germline V gene sequence: CDR1 SEHNR, CDR2 FQNEAQ (reference sequence). Trimming stripped 1 base from V and 1 base from J, with 10 bases between. This CDR3 comprises 15 residues.

CDR3 in DNA: TGCGCCAGCAGCCATGCCGCGAGCTCCTATAATTCACCCCTCCACTTT. Its protein product is CASSHAASSYNSPLHF. V gene TRBV4-1 combines with J gene TRBJ1-6; unclear D gene. The CDR3 is made up of 16 amino acids. Germline CDR1 and CDR2: MGHRA and YSYEKL. With 3 bases removed from V and 0 bases from J, the gap between germline ends came to 9 bases.

V is TRBV7-6 and J is TRBJ1-5, with TRBD1 matching 10 bases. CDR3 length: 15 amino acids. Per the germline V gene, CDR1 is SGHVS and CDR2 is FNYEAQ. J gave up 1 base and V 5 bases, and 2 bases lay outside the gene matches. DNA of the CDR3: TGTGCCAGCAGCCTGGGACAGGGGAGCAATCAGCCCCAGCATTTT. Residues: CASSLGQGSNQPQHF.

This clone was seen a single time. The CDR3: CASSQNPAGLAGGPVGTQYF. CDR3 DNA sequence: TGTGCCAGCAGCCAAAACCCAGCCGGACTAGCGGGGGGGCCGGTCGGGACCCAGTACTTC. This chain links TRBV3-1 (or the pseudogene TRBV3-2) with TRBJ2-5; 15 nucleotides align to TRBD2. This CDR3 has 20 residues. Germline V gene sequence: CDR1 LGHDT, CDR2 YNNKEL (reference sequence). J gave up 7 bases and V 2 bases, and 17 bases lay outside the gene matches.

The CDR3 region is CASSSDSNTEAFF. The CDR3 region has the DNA TGTGCCAGCAGCTCAGACTCGAACACTGAAGCTTTCTTT. V gene TRBV7-9 combines with J gene TRBJ1-1; D ambiguous. CDR1 SEHNR and CDR2 FQNEAQ come from the germline V gene (reference sequence). The ends were cut back, 4 bases at V and 1 base at J, with 7 bases in the middle. This CDR3 has 13 residues. Full variable domain (rest looked up from reference TRBV7-9 and TRBJ1-1): DTGVSQNPRHKITKRGQNVTFRCDPISEHNRLYWYRQTLGQGPEFLTYFQNEAQLEKSRLLSDRFSAERPKGSFSTLEIQRTEQGDSAMYLCASSSDSNTEAFFGQGTRLTVV.

The J gene is TRBJ1-2, the V gene TRBV15; D ambiguous. CDR3 length: 13 residues. Germline CDR1 and CDR2: LNHNV and YYDKDF (reference sequence). Trimming removed 0 bases at V and 3 bases at J, with 5 bases between. The CDR3 DNA sequence: TGTGCCACCAGCAGAGACTCAGACTATGGCTACACCTTC. As protein: CATSRDSDYGYTF.

The chain joins TRBV7-9 to TRBJ2-1; 9 bases are a match to TRBD1. Germline V gene data show CDR1 as SEHNR and CDR2 as FQNEAQ (reference sequence). This CDR3 is 14 amino acids long. With 5 bases clipped from V and 9 bases from J, the junction kept 8 bases outside the gene matches. CDR3 loop: CASSRDREGVEQFF. The DNA for the CDR3 is TGTGCCAGCAGCCGGGACAGGGAAGGGGTTGAGCAGTTCTTC.

This rearrangement joins TRBV28 to TRBJ2-7; D is possibly TRBD1 (5 bases). The CDR3 spans 12 residues. Germline lookup yields CDR1 MDHEN and CDR2 SYDVKM. V was trimmed by 7 bases and J by 3 bases, leaving 10 bases between them. The CDR3 DNA reads TGTGCCAGCACCATCCAGGGCTACGAGCAGTACTTC. Its translation is CASTIQGYEQYF.

This chain uses TRBV27 with TRBJ2-3; 8 bases line up with TRBD1. The germline gives CDR1 MNHEY, CDR2 SMNVEV (reference sequence). Germline trimming cut 5 bases from V and 4 bases from J; bases unmatched to any gene: 11. This CDR3 is built from 16 residues. CDR3 DNA: TGTGCCAGCAGTGGGAAGCAGGGGGCGGGTGCAGATACGCAGTATTTT. Translating gives CASSGKQGAGADTQYF.

This chain uses TRBV24-1 with TRBJ2-5; 12 bases agree with TRBD2. There are 17 residues in the CDR3. In germline, CDR1 is KGHDR, CDR2 SFDVKD. V shed 2 bases, J shed 5 bases, and the junction held 8 bases outside the gene matches. CDR3 sequence reads: CATSDSIGLAGSETQYF. CDR3 in DNA: TGTGCCACCAGTGATTCCATCGGACTAGCGGGATCGGAGACCCAGTACTTC.

This chain uses TRBV11-2 with TRBJ2-7, with D unresolved. The CDR3 spans 14 residues. Trimming took off 2 bases at V and 3 bases at J, with 11 bases between the two ends. Germline V gene sequence: CDR1 SGHAT, CDR2 FQNNGV. CDR3 loop: CASSLYPRVYEQYF. In nucleotides, the CDR3 is TGTGCCAGCAGCTTATACCCCCGGGTCTACGAGCAGTACTTC.

The chain has TRBV5-4 and TRBJ1-4, with 7 bases fitting TRBD1. Trimming removed 2 bases from V and 5 bases from J; junction bases left unmatched: 9. Looked up from germline, CDR1 is SGHNT and CDR2 is YYREEE (reference sequence). The CDR3 contains 16 residues. The CDR3 sequence: CASSFRQTGQNEKLFF. CDR3 nucleotides: TGTGCCAGCAGCTTCCGACAGACAGGGCAAAATGAAAAACTGTTTTTT.

The CDR3 sequence is CASSLIGELFF. In nucleotides, the CDR3 is TGTGCCAGCAGCTTAATAGGGGAGCTGTTTTTT. The chain employs TRBV11-2 and TRBJ2-2; no definite D call. This CDR3 comprises 11 residues. Germline V gene data show CDR1 as SGHAT and CDR2 as FQNNGV. V was clipped by 2 bases and J by 8 bases, with 3 bases between them.

The genes are TRBV6-2 or TRBV6-3 and TRBJ2-5; 8 nucleotides agree with TRBD2. V lost 5 bases and J lost 5; bases outside the gene matches: 16. Germline V gene lookup returns CDR1 MNHEY and CDR2 SVGEGT. CDR3 length: 17 residues. As DNA, the CDR3 is TGTGCCAGCAGTAAAACCCCGGGACTAGGAGAGGACGAGACCCAGTACTTC. As protein: CASSKTPGLGEDETQYF.

The chain carries TRBV4-2 and TRBJ1-1, with TRBD1 as a possible D gene (6 bases). CDR1 is LGHNA and CDR2 is YNFKEQ in the germline V gene. The CDR3 is 16 residues long. V lost 4 bases to trimming and J lost 2 bases, with 17 bases between them. CDR3 in amino acids: CASSPEQGLVNTEAFF. The CDR3, as DNA: TGTGCCAGCAGCCCTGAGCAGGGGCTAGTTAACACTGAAGCTTTCTTT.

This clone showed up just once. V usage is TRBV4-1 and J usage is TRBJ1-3, with a possible D match to TRBD1 (6 bases). The germline V gene encodes CDR1 MGHRA and CDR2 YSYEKL. V gave up 3 bases and J gave up 0 bases, with 12 bases separating them. The CDR3 is made up of 16 amino acids. Here the CDR3 DNA reads TGCGCCAGCAGCCAGGTACAGGGAAGCTCTGGAAACACCATATATTTT. The encoded protein is CASSQVQGSSGNTIYF.

This clone was picked up a small number of times. The V call is TRBV6-2 or TRBV6-3, the J call TRBJ2-2, with TRBD1 matching over 8 bases. V gave up 5 bases and J gave up 6 bases; unmatched junction bases: 5. The CDR3 extends over 14 amino acids. Germline V gene data show CDR1 as MNHEY and CDR2 as SVGEGT. CDR3 residues: CASSPTGEAGELFF. The DNA for the CDR3 is TGTGCCAGCAGTCCGACAGGGGAGGCCGGGGAGCTGTTTTTT.

The rearrangement joins TRBV7-9 to TRBJ2-1; D unclear. Trimming removed 4 bases from V and 7 bases from J, with 2 bases in between. This CDR3 spans 10 amino acids. Germline loops: CDR1 SEHNR, CDR2 FQNEAQ (reference sequence). The CDR3 is CASSSNEQFF. DNA of the CDR3: TGTGCCAGCAGCTCAAATGAGCAGTTCTTC.

Only one count was recorded for this clone. V is TRBV9 and J is TRBJ2-2, with 10 bases matching TRBD2. This CDR3 has 18 residues. The germline CDR1 and CDR2 sequences are SGDLS and YYNGEE. V shed 7 bases and J 0 bases; nucleotides not matched to a gene: 12. The CDR3 DNA reads as TGTGCCAGCGCTTCACTAGCGGGACCACCAACGAACACCGGGGAGCTGTTTTTT. As protein: CASASLAGPPTNTGELFF.

The chain links TRBV7-2 to TRBJ2-3; 16 bases are a match to TRBD2. Germline V gives CDR1 SGHTA, CDR2 FQGNSA. Unmatched junction bases numbered 4, after V lost 5 bases and J lost 5 bases. The CDR3 extends over 16 amino acids. Here the CDR3 DNA reads TGTGCCAGCAGCCCGGGACTAGCGGGGGGGATAGATACGCAGTATTTT. Its protein product is CASSPGLAGGIDTQYF.

J is TRBJ1-1 and V is TRBV2; 8 nucleotides line up with TRBD1. CDR1 and CDR2 from the germline V gene are SNHLY and FYNNEI. This CDR3 contains 14 residues. The V segment lost 5 bases and the J segment 3 bases; nucleotides outside the gene matches: 5. CDR3 nucleotide sequence: TGTGCCAGCAGTAGACAGGGGCTGGACACTGAAGCTTTCTTT. As protein: CASSRQGLDTEAFF.

This sequence joins TRBV11-2 and TRBJ2-1, with a weak D call TRBD2 (5 bases). CDR3 length equals 17 residues. V was pared by 5 bases and J by 3 bases, with 20 bases between. Germline CDR1 reads SGHAT; CDR2 reads FQNNGV. CDR3 nucleotide sequence: TGTGCCAGCAGCCCCGTTTCTGCCGGGGTGCACTACAATGAGCAGTTCTTC. It encodes CASSPVSAGVHYNEQFF. Using reference TRBV11-2 and TRBJ2-1 for the parts outside the CDR3, the full variable domain is EAGVAQSPRYKIIEKRQSVAFWCNPISGHATLYWYQQILGQGPKLLIQFQNNGVVDDSQLPKDRFSAERLKGVDSTLKIQPAKLEDSAVYLCASSPVSAGVHYNEQFFGPGTRLTVL.

This chain uses TRBV7-2 with TRBJ2-7, with 8 bases lining up with TRBD2. Looked up from germline, CDR1 is SGHTA and CDR2 is FQGNSA. V was pared by 1 base and J by 2 bases, with 10 bases of the junction left unmatched. The length of the CDR3 is 17 residues. The CDR3 protein is CASSLVSLAGGAYEQYV. In DNA form, the CDR3 reads TGTGCCAGCAGCTTAGTCTCCCTAGCGGGCGGAGCCTACGAGCAGTACGTC.